This passage covers 3 T cell receptor beta chains from one sample sequenced in a study of OX40 agonist ivuxolimab in advanced cancers. Clones were read by immunoSEQ multiplex PCR, and TCRdb kept only the in-frame ones, dropping some. The profile shows tens of thousands of clones, less than 95% of them singletons. The material sequenced was CD4+ or CD8+ T cells sorted from blood, taken in a trial of the OX40 agonist ivuxolimab. The receptors originated from an adult with an advanced solid tumor such as melanoma, head and neck, liver or kidney cancer.

This chain joins TRBV5-6 and TRBJ2-7, with TRBD1 identical over 8 bases. Germline CDR1 and CDR2: SGHDT and YYEEEE. The CDR3 runs to 18 residues. Trimming cost V 3 bases and J 3 bases; bases outside gene matches: 17. CDR3 sequence: CASSSSTPGQGLIYEQYF. CDR3 coding DNA: TGTGCCAGCAGCTCAAGCACACCAGGACAGGGTCTTATCTACGAGCAGTACTTC.

This clone was picked up one time. The rearrangement links TRBV4-1 to TRBJ2-1, with TRBD1 matching 7 bases. J lost 6 bases, V lost 4 bases, and 9 bases had no gene match. The CDR3 is 15 amino acids. CDR1 is MGHRA, CDR2 YSYEKL, per germline. CDR3 residues: CASSPPRQGRNEQFF. The CDR3 nucleotides are TGCGCCAGCAGCCCCCCCCGACAGGGCCGCAATGAGCAGTTCTTC.

The chain links TRBV6-1 to TRBJ1-2; D possibly corresponds to TRBD1 (6 bases). The V gene lost 1 base and the J gene lost 3 bases, with 12 bases spanning the gap. Germline assignment: CDR1 MNHNS and CDR2 SASEGT. The CDR3 totals 15 residues. The CDR3 reads CASSEEDSLYYGYTF. In DNA, the CDR3 is TGTGCCAGCAGTGAAGAGGACAGTCTCTACTATGGCTACACCTTC.